Below are 12 T cell receptor beta chains sequenced from a single sample in a study of cytomegalovirus exposure and HLA in healthy donors. Data came from immunoSEQ multiplex PCR; TCRdb stores just in-frame clones and leaves some out. The sample lists under 250,000 clones, over 75% occurring once. Material: PBMCs. These receptors were collected from a young man in good health and CMV-seropositive.

The chain joins TRBV5-4 to TRBJ2-7, with D tentatively TRBD2 (6 bases). The V and J ends lost 0 bases and 2 bases respectively, with 12 bases between them. The CDR3 has 15 residues. Germline assignment: CDR1 SGHNT and CDR2 YYREEE (reference sequence). CDR3 amino acids: CASSLDGSGTYEQYF. CDR3 sequence (DNA): TGTGCCAGCAGCTTGGATGGTAGCGGAACCTACGAGCAGTACTTC.

The J gene is TRBJ1-2, the V gene TRBV9; TRBD1 agrees at 8 bases. CDR1 and CDR2 (germline): SGDLS, YYNGEE. The V segment lost 3 bases and the J segment 8 bases; nucleotides outside the gene matches: 6. This CDR3 contains 13 residues. The CDR3 DNA reads TGTGCCAGCAGCGCCTCAGGGGGCTGGGGCTACACCTTC. Translation: CASSASGGWGYTF.

This chain connects TRBV4-1 to TRBJ2-7, with a weak D call TRBD2 (6 bases). V was cut by 3 bases and J by 3 bases, with 18 bases left in between. CDR1 is MGHRA, CDR2 YSYEKL, per germline. The CDR3 loop spans 16 amino acids. CDR3 residues: CASSQGLRRPRYEQYF. DNA of the CDR3: TGCGCCAGCAGCCAGGGACTCCGAAGACCCCGCTACGAGCAGTACTTC.

V usage is TRBV28 and J usage is TRBJ2-7; 9 nucleotides line up with TRBD1. Germline CDR1 and CDR2: MDHEN and SYDVKM. The junction had 10 bases not matched to a gene; V was cut back by 10 bases and J by 6 bases. The CDR3 runs 13 residues. CDR3 sequence: CAIRGQGFTEQYF. The CDR3 bases are TGTGCCATCCGCGGACAGGGGTTCACCGAGCAGTACTTC.

This clone showed up just a few times. V and J are TRBV19 and TRBJ1-5; D perhaps matches TRBD1 (5 bases). Per germline, CDR1 LNHDA and CDR2 SQIVND (reference sequence). This CDR3 has 14 amino acids. The V end was cut by 5 bases, the J end by 4 bases, with 12 bases between. CDR3 in amino acids: CASSLRQNNQPQHF. Written as DNA, the CDR3 is TGTGCCAGTAGTCTCAGACAGAATAATCAGCCCCAGCATTTT.

This sequence joins TRBV5-6 and TRBJ1-4; 7 bases align to TRBD1. Trimming took 0 bases from V and 5 from J; bases not matched to a gene: 4. The CDR3 contains 15 residues. The germline gives CDR1 SGHDT, CDR2 YYEEEE. The CDR3 sequence: CASSLGLRGNEKLFF. The CDR3 DNA reads as TGTGCCAGCAGCTTGGGACTCAGGGGGAATGAAAAACTGTTTTTT.

The chain recombines TRBV7-2 with TRBJ2-1; D is possibly TRBD2 (7 bases). V lost 5 bases, J lost 9 bases, and 20 bases lay in between. The CDR3 is 15 residues long. Germline V lookup: CDR1 SGHTA, CDR2 FQGNSA. The CDR3 is CASSPQGGRGFEQFF. CDR3 in DNA: TGTGCCAGCAGCCCACAAGGTGGGAGGGGGTTTGAGCAGTTCTTC.

CDR3 coding DNA: TGTGCCAGCCGGGACAGGGGGAGCCCTGGCTACACCTTC. Translating gives CASRDRGSPGYTF. V and J are TRBV28 and TRBJ1-2, with 11 bases fitting TRBD1. Looked up from germline, CDR1 is MDHEN and CDR2 is SYDVKM. Unmatched junction bases numbered 6, after V lost 8 bases and J lost 7 bases. The CDR3 totals 13 residues.

This chain uses TRBV15 with TRBJ2-7, with 12 bases aligning to TRBD2. Germline CDR1 and CDR2: LNHNV and YYDKDF (reference sequence). V dropped 5 bases and J dropped 0; count of bases not matched to a gene: 20. The CDR3 is 21 amino acids. CDR3 amino acids: CATSPATVTSGRGIFSYEQYF. The CDR3 DNA reads as TGTGCCACCAGCCCAGCCACCGTGACTAGCGGGAGAGGGATTTTCTCCTACGAGCAGTACTTC.

The CDR3 region has the DNA TGTGCCAGCAGCTTAGCTACAGGGGGATACACTGAAGCTTTCTTT. Residues: CASSLATGGYTEAFF. The chain uses TRBV7-9 and TRBJ1-1, with 8 bases that match TRBD1. V gave up 0 bases and J gave up 3 bases; unmatched junction bases: 3. Per germline, CDR1 SEHNR and CDR2 FQNEAQ (reference sequence). The CDR3 runs to 15 residues.

The gene calls are TRBV20-1 and TRBJ2-3; D remains ambiguous. The CDR3 runs 11 residues. The germline V gene encodes CDR1 DFQATT and CDR2 SNEGSKA (reference sequence). The ends were cut back, 2 bases at V and 6 bases at J, with 6 bases in the middle. The CDR3 loop is CSARHGDTQYF. In DNA, the CDR3 is TGCAGTGCTAGACATGGGGATACGCAGTATTTT.

This chain joins TRBV11-2 and TRBJ2-3; no definite D call. V was cut by 3 bases and J by 4 bases, with 14 bases left in between. The length of the CDR3 is 15 residues. Germline loops: CDR1 SGHAT, CDR2 FQNNGV. The CDR3 sequence is CASSLTPSTPDTQYF. The CDR3 nucleotides read TGTGCCAGCAGCTTGACCCCCAGCACCCCAGATACGCAGTATTTT.